This record covers a single T cell receptor beta chain. Its target is not known. Since a far larger clone is one base different, this is likely a read error. Genomic DNA of unsorted samples came from tens of millions of PBMCs. Germline V gene lookup returns CDR1 GTSNPN and CDR2 SVGIG (reference sequence). The CDR3 loop spans 13 amino acids. Per the original methods: Filtering was not the same, since immunoSEQ gave junction-only sequences without quality scores. The assay was immunoSEQ multiplex PCR, and TCRdb's table has in-frame clones only and misses some. V, J and clone size are those of that table, while D and trimming were read from the DNA. Counted here are 450,000 or so clones, 70% to 80% occurring once; the ten biggest clones make up about 11%. This sample is part of a study of shared clonotypes between healthy human individuals. The study, taken as a whole, reports: Deeper or shallower sequencing was expected to change how clonotypes are shared among donors.

The material sequenced was PBMCs. This clonotype originated in a woman between 35 and 50 years old in good health. Some clones in this sample may be carry-over from other donors' samples. The genes are TRBV30 and TRBJ1-1; TRBD1 agrees at 9 bases. The DNA for the CDR3 is TGTGCCCGAAACGCACAGGGGGCGTCTGAAGATTTCTTT. Protein sequence: CARNAQGASEDFF. Drawing the rest from reference TRBV30 and TRBJ1-1, the complete variable domain is SQTIHQWPATLVQPVGSPLSLECTVEGTSNPNLYWYRQAAGRGLQLLFYSVGIGQISSEVPQNLSASRPQDRQFILSSKKLLLSDSGFYLCARNAQGASEDFFGQGTRLTVV.